The TCR beta chain under discussion was sequenced for a study of blood T cell repertoires in COVID-19 (dated by TCRdb to 2019 to 2021). Notes on the research overall: The collaborator samples originated in the United States, Italy and Spain and spanned the acute and convalescent phases of COVID-19. The prospective study material was composed of cDNA or gDNA derived from T cells, B-cell-depleted T cells, or PBMCs. Samples came from the ongoing ImmuneRACE study (first 160 participants) plus 1,254 subjects from 6 global collaborators. Where available, HLA class I and class II types were obtained from metadata supplied by the sample provider rather than from assay-based typing. Deeply sampled blood TCRbeta repertoires from subjects exposed to, actively infected with, or recovered from COVID-19 were included in the dataset. A de-identified subject ID, COVID-19 status, age in years and sex were almost always included in the sample metadata. A freely available public database, intended as a resource for researchers studying the immune response to SARS-CoV-2, is where the repertoires were released.

Enrolling through a virtual design, the prospective study's participants ranged in age from roughly 18 to 90 years and lived across roughly 23 United States geographic areas. In the prospective study, participants were assigned to cohorts based on the clinical history participants reported in a screening survey and a study questionnaire. Recovered participants in ImmuneRACE Cohort 3 were defined as having two consecutive negative NP/OP PCR tests, clearance from a healthcare professional, or resolution of symptoms. In the prospective study, mobile phlebotomists collected whole blood, serum and a nasopharyngeal or oropharyngeal swab from each participant. Participants in the prospective study had the option to provide additional blood draws and questionnaires over a roughly two-month period. Blood samples from the prospective study were shipped frozen or at room temperature prior to DNA extraction.

The junction shows trimming of 10 bases on V and 4 bases on J, and the gene matches do not reach 5 bases of it. CDR1 and CDR2 are read off the germline V gene as SGHAT and FQNNGV. The CDR3 runs 13 residues from the cysteine to the phenylalanine. The DNA shown is the 39-base CDR3, in frame from base 1. TCRbeta CDR3 regions were amplified from genomic DNA using the immunoSEQ Assay, a bias-controlled multiplex PCR. Per the authors' processing: The number of nucleated cells in each sample was estimated by amplification of reference gene primers within the assay. To quantify the absolute abundance of each unique TCRbeta CDR3 rearrangement, sequence reads were collapsed and filtered. For each sample, productive Simpson clonality was calculated as the square root of Simpson's diversity index across productive rearrangements. The immuneACCESS repertoire file appears here via TCRdb, limited to in-frame rearrangements. These files lack a portion of the clones; in checked studies, under half of the deficit traces to unresolved V genes, and the cause of the others is not known. V, J and clone size derive from that table, while D and trimming were established from the DNA sequence. The sample table records approximately 100,000 clones; 86% of these occur just once. The ten biggest clones cover less than 3% of the sample.

About this clone itself: No antigen is known for it. It has no much larger one-base neighbor in the sample; base qualities were not kept.

Study-level results and caveats: The quantity of clinical and demographic metadata differed by source and by participant and was supplied without curation.

Sequenced material: PBMCs or T cells enriched from blood (not recorded which). This sequence originates from a woman in her fifties or sixties who had recovered from COVID-19. Here the chain combines TRBV11-2 and TRBJ2-2; 8 central nucleotides agree with TRBD1. The CDR3 region has the sequence CATRGQVTGELFF. Here is the DNA: TGTGCCACCAGGGGGCAGGTCACCGGGGAGCTGTTTTTT.